A selection of T cell receptor beta chains follows, all from one sample in a study of blood T cell repertoires in COVID-19. Clones were sequenced by immunoSEQ multiplex PCR, and TCRdb holds only the in-frame ones, with some missing. The repertoire has 70,000 to 95,000 clones, 80% to 90% of them found once; the top ten carry under 6.5%. The source material was peripheral blood. All receptors derive from a man aged 45-60 years with active COVID-19. CDR3s include the opening cysteine and the closing phenylalanine or tryptophan. A D gene is named only where the DNA matches it firmly. Size is omitted from some rows. Given values are once, few, many or a class for expanded clones.

cdr3_nt cdr3_aa j_call clone_size d_call v_call
TGTGCCAGCAGCCCCCGACAGGGGGCGGTTAGAAACACCATATATTTT CASSPRQGAVRNTIYF TRBJ1-3 few TRBD1 TRBV7-9
TGTGCCAGCAGTTCGGGTGGCTACACCTTC CASSSGGYTF TRBJ1-2 - - TRBV7-9
TGCAGCGTTAGAGGGACAGAGAACACTGAAGCTTTCTTT CSVRGTENTEAFF TRBJ1-1 - TRBD1 TRBV29-1
TGTGCCAGCAGCTTGGGGGGAGGTTCACCCCTCCACTTT CASSLGGGSPLHF TRBJ1-6 - - TRBV7-2
TGTGCCAGCAGCCTAAGACAGGGAACAGATACGCAGTATTTT CASSLRQGTDTQYF TRBJ2-3 - TRBD1 TRBV11-2
TGTGCCAGTAGGCGGGACAGGGGGACTAGCGGGAGGGCCACGTACACCGGGGAGCTGTTTTTT CASRRDRGTSGRATYTGELFF TRBJ2-2 - TRBD2 TRBV19
TGTGCCAGCAGCTTGGACAGGAACACCGGGGAGCTGTTTTTT CASSLDRNTGELFF TRBJ2-2 - - TRBV5-4
TGTGCCAGCAGTTACCGCGGGACTTACTCCTACAATGAGCAGTTCTTC CASSYRGTYSYNEQFF TRBJ2-1 - - TRBV6-5
TGTGCCAGCAGTCCCCAACTAGCGGGATTGGGCGAGCAGTACTTC CASSPQLAGLGEQYF TRBJ2-7 - TRBD2 TRBV2
TGTGCCAGCAGCTCACTAGCTGCCACCGGGGAGCTGTTTTTT CASSSLAATGELFF TRBJ2-2 - - TRBV7-2
TGTGCCACCCACCTGGGGGGGGTAGCCGAAAAACTGTTTTTT CATHLGGVAEKLFF TRBJ1-4 - - TRBV28
TGCGCCAGCAGCCTACATAGCGGAGACTCCTACGAGCAGTACTTC CASSLHSGDSYEQYF TRBJ2-7 - - TRBV4-3
TGTGCCAGCAGCTTGGAGGGAGTGGCGCAAGAGACCCAGTACTTC CASSLEGVAQETQYF TRBJ2-5 - - TRBV5-6
TGCGCCAGCAGCTTGGCCGTCGCTAGCGGGTTGGAGCTGGGGCAGTTCTTC CASSLAVASGLELGQFF TRBJ2-1 once TRBD2 TRBV5-1
TGTGCCAGTAGTCGAGTCTATGGCTACACCTTC CASSRVYGYTF TRBJ1-2 - - TRBV19
TGTGCCATCAGTGAAGGACAGTTTTATAATTCACCCCTCCACTTT CAISEGQFYNSPLHF TRBJ1-6 - - TRBV10-3
TGTGCCAGCAGCCACTCCGCAGGGCCCTACGAGCAGTACTTC CASSHSAGPYEQYF TRBJ2-7 - - TRBV27
TGTGCCAGCAGCTCAGGAACCGGGGAGCTGTTTTTT CASSSGTGELFF TRBJ2-2 - - TRBV7-9
TGCGCCAGCAGCTTGGGCGGGGATTCGGAAAAACTGTTTTTT CASSLGGDSEKLFF TRBJ1-4 - - TRBV5-1
TGCAGCGTCCTGGACAGCCAAGAGACCCAGTACTTC CSVLDSQETQYF TRBJ2-5 once - TRBV29-1
TGTGCCAGCAGTCCCACAGGGGGCGCGGGTCAGCCCCAGCATTTT CASSPTGGAGQPQHF TRBJ1-5 - TRBD1 TRBV28
TGTGCCAGCAGCCCACGGGACATCACTGAAGCTTTCTTT CASSPRDITEAFF TRBJ1-1 once - TRBV7-9
TGTGCCAGCAGTCTAGTGCGTGCAGGGGGGAATGGCTACACCTTC CASSLVRAGGNGYTF TRBJ1-2 - TRBD1 TRBV2
TGTGCCAGCAGCTTAAGTGTTGGCAGGGGGCTAGCAACGGATACGCAGTATTTT CASSLSVGRGLATDTQYF TRBJ2-3 - TRBD1 TRBV7-2
TGTGCCATCCACTCAAAGGGGACAGCGGAGCCCCTCCACTTT CAIHSKGTAEPLHF TRBJ1-6 - TRBD1 TRBV28
TGTGCCAGCAGCTTAATGCTAGCGGGGGGTCCATTTCAAGATACGCAGTATTTT CASSLMLAGGPFQDTQYF TRBJ2-3 - TRBD2 TRBV7-3
TGTGCCAGCAGCTACCCTCAGGGAACCGGCGGTGGCTACACCTTC CASSYPQGTGGGYTF TRBJ1-2 - - TRBV7-2
TGTGCCAGCAGTGAATCCAGGAACTCACCCCTCCACTTT CASSESRNSPLHF TRBJ1-6 - - TRBV6-1
TGTGCCAGTAGTATCCAGGGGACGGGGGAGACCCAGTACTTC CASSIQGTGETQYF TRBJ2-5 - - TRBV19
TGTGCCAGCAGCTGGGGGACAGGGCGATACGAGCAGTACTTC CASSWGTGRYEQYF TRBJ2-7 - TRBD1 TRBV5-8
TGTGCCAGCAGTTTCCCCACCTGGGGGGGGGCGAGCTCCTATAATTCACCCCTCCACTTT CASSFPTWGGASSYNSPLHF TRBJ1-6 - - TRBV28
TGTGCCAGCAGCGGGTCCACTAACTATGGCTACACCTTC CASSGSTNYGYTF TRBJ1-2 - - TRBV6-6
TGCGCCAGCAGCTTTTTAGCGGGAGGGGACACAGATACGCAGTATTTT CASSFLAGGDTDTQYF TRBJ2-3 - TRBD2 TRBV5-1
TGCGCCAGCAGCCAAGATCGCGGTTGGGATACGCAGTATTTT CASSQDRGWDTQYF TRBJ2-3 - - TRBV4-3
TGTGCCAGCCTTGGGAGGGCTAATGAAAAACTGTTTTTT CASLGRANEKLFF TRBJ1-4 - - TRBV28
TGTGCCACGAGAGGACAGGGTGATAGTTGGGGCTACACCTTC CATRGQGDSWGYTF TRBJ1-2 once TRBD1 TRBV10-3
TGTGCCAGCCCCCCGTATTCGAACACCGGGGAGCTGTTTTTT CASPPYSNTGELFF TRBJ2-2 - - TRBV11-2
TGTGCCAGCAGCACAGGGCCCGGAAACACCATATATTTT CASSTGPGNTIYF TRBJ1-3 few - TRBV7-8
TGCGCCAGCAGCTTGGAGTTAGCGGGGGTCTATGAGCAGTTCTTC CASSLELAGVYEQFF TRBJ2-1 - TRBD2 TRBV5-1
TGTGCCAGCAGCTCAACCACAAGACAAACTAGCACAGATACGCAGTATTTT CASSSTTRQTSTDTQYF TRBJ2-3 - - TRBV7-2
TGTGCCAGCAGTGAATTGGAACTAGCGGGAGGATTTTTCAAAAACATTCAGTACTTC CASSELELAGGFFKNIQYF TRBJ2-4 - TRBD2 TRBV2
TGCGCCAGCAGCACGGGAACTACAGGGGCTGGAAACACCATATATTTT CASSTGTTGAGNTIYF TRBJ1-3 - TRBD1 TRBV5-1
TGTGCCAGCAGTGAAGAACTAGCGGACCCGTTGGCAGATACGCAGTATTTT CASSEELADPLADTQYF TRBJ2-3 - TRBD2 TRBV6-1
TGTGCCAGCGCGGGACTGACTAGCACAGATACGCAGTATTTT CASAGLTSTDTQYF TRBJ2-3 - - TRBV27
TGTGCCAGCTCCCCGGGACAGGGTAGCGCTGAAGCTTTCTTT CASSPGQGSAEAFF TRBJ1-1 - TRBD1 TRBV18
TGTGCCAGCAGCCGCACTAGCTCCTACGAGCAGTACTTC CASSRTSSYEQYF TRBJ2-7 few - TRBV3-1/TRBV3-2
TGCGCCAGCAGCCAAGCAGGTTACATGAACACTGAAGCTTTCTTT CASSQAGYMNTEAFF TRBJ1-1 few - TRBV4-3
TGTGCCACCAGTGACTCGACACACTACGAGCAGTACTTC CATSDSTHYEQYF TRBJ2-7 - - TRBV24-1
TGTGCCAGCAGCCTAGGGACAGTTGCAACTAATGAAAAACTGTTTTTT CASSLGTVATNEKLFF TRBJ1-4 - TRBD1 TRBV4-2
TGTGCCAGCAGCCCCGGGACAGGAATAACAGATACGCAGTATTTT CASSPGTGITDTQYF TRBJ2-3 - TRBD1 TRBV11-1
TGTGCCAGCAGCCAAGTGGCCGACTATGGCTACACCTTC CASSQVADYGYTF TRBJ1-2 - - TRBV4-2
TGTGCCAGCAGCCCTCGTCAGGACAGCTCGAATGGCTACACCTTC CASSPRQDSSNGYTF TRBJ1-2 once - TRBV9
TGCGCCAGCAGCCACCTTGATACGGCGGGGGGATACAATGAGCAGTTCTTC CASSHLDTAGGYNEQFF TRBJ2-1 - TRBD2 TRBV4-1